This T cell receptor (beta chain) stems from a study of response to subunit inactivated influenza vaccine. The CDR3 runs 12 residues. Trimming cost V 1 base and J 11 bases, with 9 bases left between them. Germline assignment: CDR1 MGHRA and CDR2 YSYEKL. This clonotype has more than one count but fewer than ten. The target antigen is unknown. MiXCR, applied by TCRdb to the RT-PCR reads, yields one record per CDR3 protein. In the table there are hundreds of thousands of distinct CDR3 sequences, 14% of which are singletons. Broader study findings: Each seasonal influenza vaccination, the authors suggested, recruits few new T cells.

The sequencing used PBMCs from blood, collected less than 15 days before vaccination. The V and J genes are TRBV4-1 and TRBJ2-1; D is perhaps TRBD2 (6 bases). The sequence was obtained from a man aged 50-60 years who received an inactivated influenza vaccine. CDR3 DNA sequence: TGCGCCAGCAGCCAAGTGCGGGATAAGCAGTTCTTC. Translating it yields CASSQVRDKQFF.